One sample yielded the 31 T cell receptor beta chains listed below, sequenced in a study of blood T cell repertoires in COVID-19. Here immunoSEQ multiplex PCR was the method, and the copy in TCRdb shows in-frame clones only, minus some. The sample gives approximately 34,000 clones, around 86% of which show up once; around an eighth is in the top ten. The sample consisted of peripheral blood. Receptors originate from a man between 60 and 75 years old with active COVID-19.

The chain employs TRBV3-1 (or the pseudogene TRBV3-2) and TRBJ1-1; D gene unclear. Germline assignment: CDR1 LGHDT and CDR2 YNNKEL (reference sequence). There are 14 residues in the CDR3. V lost 1 base, J lost 0 bases, and 6 bases lay in between. CDR3 DNA: TGTGCCAGCAGCCAAGTGTCCGTGAACACTGAAGCTTTCTTT. This sequence encodes CASSQVSVNTEAFF.

The V call is TRBV5-4, the J call TRBJ2-1, with 11 bases aligning to TRBD2. With 4 bases clipped from V and 13 bases from J, the junction kept 10 bases outside the gene matches. The CDR3 runs to 14 residues. Germline values: CDR1 SGHNT, CDR2 YYREEE (reference sequence). The CDR3 region has the DNA TGTGCCAGCAGCAACCCCACGGGACTAGCGGCCCAGTTCTTC. It is translated as CASSNPTGLAAQFF.

This rearrangement joins TRBV19 to TRBJ2-1; D gene ambiguous. CDR3 size: 12 residues. CDR1 is LNHDA and CDR2 is SQIVND in the germline V gene (reference sequence). Trimming took 7 bases from V and 8 from J, leaving 12 bases between them. For the CDR3, the DNA is TGTGCCAGTAAGACTTACCTCGATGAGCAGTTCTTC. Its protein product is CASKTYLDEQFF.

The chain uses TRBV3-1 (or the pseudogene TRBV3-2) and TRBJ2-1; 8 bases map to TRBD2. Germline CDR1 is LGHDT and CDR2 is YNNKEL (reference sequence). The CDR3 is 16 amino acids. V shed 0 bases, J shed 4 bases, and the junction held 5 bases outside the gene matches. The CDR3 DNA sequence: TGTGCCAGCAGCCAAGAGATTAGCGGGGTGTACAATGAGCAGTTCTTC. Translating gives CASSQEISGVYNEQFF.

The chain combines TRBV5-6 with TRBJ1-1; TRBD1 is a possible D gene (5 bases). The germline V gene has CDR1 SGHDT and CDR2 YYEEEE. The germline V and J ends were trimmed by 10 bases and 4 bases, with 14 bases remaining between them. The CDR3 spans 12 residues. The DNA of the CDR3 is TGTGCCTCAGGGTTCCCGTTCACTGAAGCTTTCTTT. Residues: CASGFPFTEAFF.

The chain is built from TRBV30 and TRBJ1-1; a weak D match, TRBD1 (6 bases). This CDR3 region has 14 residues. V dropped 0 bases and J dropped 3 bases, with 11 bases sitting between them. Per germline, CDR1 GTSNPN and CDR2 SVGIG (reference sequence). CDR3 loop: CAWSVGGAYTEAFF. The CDR3 nucleotides are TGTGCCTGGAGTGTAGGGGGGGCATACACTGAAGCTTTCTTT.

A note on this clone: The same CDR3 is also encoded by other DNA sequences in this sample. The J gene is TRBJ2-7, the V gene TRBV19; D is possibly TRBD1 (6 bases). The germline V and J ends were trimmed by 4 bases and 2 bases, with 9 bases remaining between them. Germline V lookup: CDR1 LNHDA, CDR2 SQIVND (reference sequence). The CDR3 totals 13 residues. The CDR3 sequence is CASSTGQTYEQYF. The DNA of the CDR3 is TGTGCCAGTAGTACGGGACAAACCTACGAGCAGTACTTC. Together with reference TRBV19 and TRBJ2-7, the CDR3 gives the full variable domain: DGGITQSPKYLFRKEGQNVTLSCEQNLNHDAMYWYRQDPGQGLRLIYYSQIVNDFQKGDIAEGYSVSREKKESFPLTVTSAQKNPTAFYLCASSTGQTYEQYFGPGTRLTVT.

This chain joins TRBV7-3 and TRBJ2-5, with 7 bases lining up with TRBD1. The germline V gene encodes CDR1 SGHTA and CDR2 FQGTGA. This CDR3 comprises 16 residues. Trimming at V came to 5 bases and at J to 2 bases, leaving 11 bases not matched to a gene. CDR3 region: CASSPGQASIQETQYF. In DNA form, the CDR3 reads TGTGCCAGCAGCCCAGGACAGGCTAGCATTCAAGAGACCCAGTACTTC.

The chain uses TRBV6-6 and TRBJ2-1; D unresolved. The V gene lost 3 bases and the J gene lost 6 bases, with 6 bases spanning the gap. Germline V gene lookup returns CDR1 MNHNY and CDR2 SVGAGI (reference sequence). The CDR3 consists of 12 residues. In nucleotides, the CDR3 is TGTGCCAGCAGTTATTCGTCCAATGAGCAGTTCTTC. Translating it yields CASSYSSNEQFF.

The rearrangement joins TRBV19 to TRBJ1-5; 9 bases map to TRBD1. The CDR3 runs to 22 residues. V was clipped by 6 bases and J by 0 bases; unmatched bases: 24. Germline V CDR1 and CDR2: LNHDA, SQIVND (reference sequence). The CDR3 DNA is TGTGCCAGTAGCAAATCGGGCTCTGGATCCGGACAGGGGACCTATAGCAATCAGCCCCAGCATTTT. Translated: CASSKSGSGSGQGTYSNQPQHF.

This clone has only a few counts. The CDR3 DNA follows: TGTGCCAGCAGCCAGGGGGGTGCCGAGGGGGCCGATGAGCAGTTCTTC. Translation: CASSQGGAEGADEQFF. The V call is TRBV7-9, the J call TRBJ2-1, with a tentative D call TRBD1 (7 bases). Germline CDR1 and CDR2: SEHNR and FQNEAQ (reference sequence). Trimming shortened V by 5 bases and J by 8 bases, and 22 bases separated the two germline ends. This CDR3 has 16 residues.

The chain couples TRBV3-1 (or the pseudogene TRBV3-2) to TRBJ2-2; 11 bases align to TRBD1. The J segment lost 6 bases and the V segment lost 4 bases, leaving 4 bases of the junction unmatched. Germline loops: CDR1 LGHDT, CDR2 YNNKEL (reference sequence). This CDR3 has 15 residues. This CDR3 is CASSPWTGGSGELFF. CDR3 DNA: TGTGCCAGCAGCCCCTGGACAGGGGGCTCCGGGGAGCTGTTTTTT.

J is TRBJ2-1 and V is TRBV18; TRBD2 matches at 7 bases. Germline values: CDR1 KGHSH, CDR2 LQKENI. The CDR3 loop spans 16 amino acids. The ends lost 3 bases at V and 8 bases at J; junction bases unmatched: 13. In nucleotides, the CDR3 is TGTGCCAGCTCACCGGAGCGGGGAGGGCTGCTCGATGAGCAGTTCTTC. It is translated as CASSPERGGLLDEQFF.

The V gene is TRBV9, the J gene TRBJ1-5; no firm D call. Trimming removed 0 bases from V and 9 bases from J, with 10 bases in between. The CDR3 contains 13 residues. CDR1 is SGDLS, CDR2 YYNGEE, per germline. The CDR3 is CASSVGEERPQHF. The CDR3 region has the DNA TGTGCCAGCAGCGTAGGGGAGGAACGGCCCCAGCATTTT.

The chain carries TRBV15 and TRBJ2-7; possibly TRBD1 for D (6 bases). The V end was cut by 2 bases, the J end by 6 bases, with 17 bases between. Germline values: CDR1 LNHNV, CDR2 YYDKDF (reference sequence). The CDR3 totals 15 residues. The CDR3: CATSRSRDTLGEQYF. CDR3 sequence (DNA): TGTGCCACCAGCAGAAGCAGGGACACCCTCGGCGAGCAGTACTTC.

For the CDR3, the DNA is TGCGCCAGCAGTGAAGGGGGTACGAACACTGAAGCTTTCTTT. This sequence encodes CASSEGGTNTEAFF. V and J are TRBV10-2 and TRBJ1-1; D might be TRBD1 (6 bases). This CDR3 comprises 14 residues. Trimming took off 3 bases at V and 1 base at J, with 9 bases between the two ends. CDR1 WSHSY and CDR2 SAAADI come from the germline V gene.

The chain carries TRBV7-8 and TRBJ2-5; maybe TRBD1 (5 bases). The CDR3 consists of 14 residues. Germline loops: CDR1 SGHVS, CDR2 FQNEAQ. Trimming pared 5 bases from V and 7 bases from J, leaving 17 bases between. The CDR3: CASSLSDTSATQYF. The CDR3 region has the DNA TGTGCCAGCAGCCTATCGGACACCTCGGCGACCCAGTACTTC.

Comment on this clone: The sample carries other DNA sequences with the same CDR3. This chain uses TRBV14 with TRBJ1-2, with D hard to call. The CDR3 covers 14 residues. V dropped 4 bases and J dropped 8 bases, with 17 bases sitting between them. CDR1 is SGHDN and CDR2 is FVKESK in the germline V gene. CDR3 sequence (DNA): TGTGCCAGCAGCCCACGGCTCGGGGTCTACGGCTACACCTTC. Its translation: CASSPRLGVYGYTF. Full variable domain (missing parts from reference TRBV14 and TRBJ1-2): EAGVTQFPSHSVIEKGQTVTLRCDPISGHDNLYWYRRVMGKEIKFLLHFVKESKQDESGMPNNRFLAERTGGTYSTLKVQPAELEDSGVYFCASSPRLGVYGYTFGSGTRLTVV.

The chain recombines TRBV4-1 with TRBJ2-7; 11 positions match TRBD2. CDR3 size: 16 residues. J was trimmed by 0 bases and V by 2 bases; bases with no gene match: 3. Germline CDR1 and CDR2: MGHRA and YSYEKL. Written as DNA, the CDR3 is TGCGCCAGCAGCCAAAGACTAGCGGGGAACTCCTACGAGCAGTACTTC. It is translated as CASSQRLAGNSYEQYF.

This clone was picked up a small number of times. The chain uses TRBV5-1 and TRBJ1-1, with TRBD1 matching 10 bases. The CDR3 is made up of 14 amino acids. Trimming removed 5 bases from V and 3 bases from J; junction bases left unmatched: 4. Looked up from germline, CDR1 is SGHRS and CDR2 is YFSETQ. The CDR3 DNA sequence: TGCGCCAGCAGGCCGGGACAGGGGTACACTGAAGCTTTCTTT. This gives the protein CASRPGQGYTEAFF.

The genes are TRBV6-6 and TRBJ2-5; 12 bases align to TRBD1. The V gene end was trimmed by 4 bases and the J gene end by 6 bases; junction bases not matched to a gene: 3. The CDR3 has 14 residues. Germline V gives CDR1 MNHNY, CDR2 SVGAGI (reference sequence). The DNA of the CDR3 is TGTGCCAGCAGTTCGGGACAGGGGGCGAAGACCCAGTACTTC. Translating it yields CASSSGQGAKTQYF.

The chain is built from TRBV7-9 and TRBJ1-5; D is ambiguous. CDR1 and CDR2 (germline): SEHNR, FQNEAQ (reference sequence). The CDR3 runs 12 residues. The germline V and J ends were trimmed by 3 bases and 6 bases, with 6 bases remaining between them. The CDR3 DNA sequence: TGTGCCAGCAGCTTGGGGAGTCAGCCCCAGCATTTT. It yields the protein CASSLGSQPQHF.

This clone was counted once. The chain uses TRBV2 and TRBJ1-5; the D gene is possibly TRBD1 (6 bases). V lost 4 bases and J lost 3, with 10 bases in between. CDR3 length: 14 amino acids. Germline V gene sequence: CDR1 SNHLY, CDR2 FYNNEI. This CDR3 is CASSADRSNQPQHF. The CDR3 DNA sequence: TGTGCCAGCAGTGCTGACAGGTCCAATCAGCCCCAGCATTTT.

A few counts support this clone. The chain joins TRBV2 to TRBJ2-7; 7 positions agree with TRBD2. The germline V gene encodes CDR1 SNHLY and CDR2 FYNNEI. The CDR3 sequence is 13 residues long. V lost 8 bases to trimming and J lost 0 bases; unmatched junction nucleotides: 4. CDR3 loop: CASGGTTSYEQYF. The CDR3, as DNA: TGTGCCAGCGGAGGGACTACCTCCTACGAGCAGTACTTC.

This clone was detected only once. The chain carries TRBV19 and TRBJ2-3, with D possibly being TRBD2 (5 bases). V was clipped by 8 bases and J by 6 bases, with 12 bases between them. The CDR3 loop spans 12 amino acids. Per germline, CDR1 LNHDA and CDR2 SQIVND (reference sequence). CDR3: CASLDYLDTQYF. The CDR3 DNA is TGTGCCAGTTTAGACTACCTTGATACGCAGTATTTT.

The V call is TRBV6-2 or TRBV6-3, the J call TRBJ1-5; a possible D gene is TRBD1 (5 bases). The CDR3 sequence is 15 residues long. CDR1 and CDR2 from the germline V gene are MNHEY and SVGEGT. Trimming took off 5 bases at V and 3 bases at J, with 14 bases between the two ends. CDR3 region: CASSPWGGTNQPQHF. Written as DNA, the CDR3 is TGTGCCAGCAGTCCATGGGGAGGGACCAATCAGCCCCAGCATTTT.

The chain uses TRBV19 and TRBJ1-1, with D tentatively TRBD1 (5 bases). Germline CDR1 LNHDA, CDR2 SQIVND (reference sequence). The CDR3 has 14 amino acids. The V gene lost 5 bases and the J gene lost 0 bases, with 10 bases spanning the gap. CDR3 sequence (DNA): TGTGCCAGTAGTCGGCAGGGCATGAACACTGAAGCTTTCTTT. Residues: CASSRQGMNTEAFF.

The chain uses TRBV5-1 and TRBJ2-7; 8 bases line up with TRBD1. The CDR3 totals 16 residues. V dropped 0 bases and J dropped 2; count of bases not matched to a gene: 7. The germline CDR1 and CDR2 sequences are SGHRS and YFSETQ. In nucleotides, the CDR3 is TGCGCCAGCAGCTTGGGACGGGACAGGTATACCTACGAGCAGTACTTC. Translation gives CASSLGRDRYTYEQYF.

The V gene is TRBV18, the J gene TRBJ2-7; D may be TRBD2 (6 bases). CDR1 KGHSH and CDR2 LQKENI come from the germline V gene. The CDR3 length is 16 residues. V was shortened by 5 bases and J by 0 bases, with 17 bases between the two germline ends. The CDR3 DNA reads TGTGCCAGCTCATCGTTGACTAGTCTGAGCTCCTACGAGCAGTACTTC. This translates into CASSSLTSLSSYEQYF.

The CDR3 region is CASSLEEGSSTDTQYF. The CDR3 nucleotides read TGTGCCAGCAGCTTAGAGGAGGGGAGTAGCACAGATACGCAGTATTTT. The chain links TRBV7-8 to TRBJ2-3, with D perhaps matching TRBD2 (6 bases). The V and J ends lost 1 base and 0 bases respectively, with 11 bases between them. The CDR3 has 16 residues. Germline-derived CDR1 and CDR2 are SGHVS and FQNEAQ.

The V and J genes are TRBV2 and TRBJ2-1; unclear D gene. CDR3 length: 15 residues. CDR1 and CDR2 (germline): SNHLY, FYNNEI. V dropped 7 bases and J dropped 4 bases, with 17 bases sitting between them. The CDR3 DNA reads as TGTGCCAGCACCCCGAGCCCAGGTGGATACAATGAGCAGTTCTTC. The encoded protein is CASTPSPGGYNEQFF. Full variable domain (missing parts from reference TRBV2 and TRBJ2-1): EPEVTQTPSHQVTQMGQEVILRCVPISNHLYFYWYRQILGQKVEFLVSFYNNEISEKSEIFDDQFSVERPDGSNFTLKIRSTKLEDSAMYFCASTPSPGGYNEQFFGPGTRLTVL.